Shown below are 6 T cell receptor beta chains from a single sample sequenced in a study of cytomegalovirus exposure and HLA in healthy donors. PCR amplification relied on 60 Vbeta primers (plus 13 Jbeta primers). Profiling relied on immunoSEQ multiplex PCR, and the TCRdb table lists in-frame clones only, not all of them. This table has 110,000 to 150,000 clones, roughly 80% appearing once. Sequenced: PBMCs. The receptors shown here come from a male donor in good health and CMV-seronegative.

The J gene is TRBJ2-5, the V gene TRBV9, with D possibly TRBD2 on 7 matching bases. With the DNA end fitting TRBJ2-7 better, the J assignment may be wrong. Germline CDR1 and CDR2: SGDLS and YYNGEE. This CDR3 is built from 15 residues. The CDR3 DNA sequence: TGTGCCAGCAGCGCTGAGGGGGGGAGACCTTACGAGCAGTACTTC. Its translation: CASSAEGGRPYEQYF.

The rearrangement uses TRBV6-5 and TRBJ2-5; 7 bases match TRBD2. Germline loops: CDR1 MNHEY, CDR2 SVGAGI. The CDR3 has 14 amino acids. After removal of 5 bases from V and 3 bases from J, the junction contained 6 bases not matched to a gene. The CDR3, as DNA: TGTGCCAGCAGTGTCCTGCGGGGGAAAGAGACCCAGTACTTC. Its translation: CASSVLRGKETQYF.

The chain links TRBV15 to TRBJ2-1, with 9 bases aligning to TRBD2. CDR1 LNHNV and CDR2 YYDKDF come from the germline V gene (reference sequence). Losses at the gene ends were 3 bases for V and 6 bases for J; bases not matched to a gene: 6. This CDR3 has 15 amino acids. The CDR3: CATSRSGTSRNEQFF. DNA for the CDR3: TGTGCCACCAGCAGGTCCGGGACTAGCCGCAATGAGCAGTTCTTC.

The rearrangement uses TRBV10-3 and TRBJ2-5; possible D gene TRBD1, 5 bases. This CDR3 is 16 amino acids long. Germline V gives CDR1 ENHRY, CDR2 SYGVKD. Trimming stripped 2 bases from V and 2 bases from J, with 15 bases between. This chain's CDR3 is CAISERQGSSQETQYF. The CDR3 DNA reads TGTGCCATCAGTGAGCGGCAGGGATCAAGTCAAGAGACCCAGTACTTC.

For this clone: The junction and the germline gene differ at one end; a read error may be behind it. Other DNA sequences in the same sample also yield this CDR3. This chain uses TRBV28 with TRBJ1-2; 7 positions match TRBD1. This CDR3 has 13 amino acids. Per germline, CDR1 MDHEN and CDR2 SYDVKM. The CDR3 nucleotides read TGTGCCAGCAGTTCAGACAGGGTGTATGGCTACACCTTT. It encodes CASSSDRVYGYTF.

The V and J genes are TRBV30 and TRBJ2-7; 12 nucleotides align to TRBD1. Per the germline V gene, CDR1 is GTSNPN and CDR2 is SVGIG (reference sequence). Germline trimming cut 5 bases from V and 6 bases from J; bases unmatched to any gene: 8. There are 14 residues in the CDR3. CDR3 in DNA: TGTGCCTGGGGCCCGGGACAGGGGGCCCTCGAGCAGTACTTC. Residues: CAWGPGQGALEQYF.